This record looks at one T cell receptor beta chain sequence and its context. The antigen is undetermined. The sample originates from a study of a mutant IDH1 vaccine in newly diagnosed glioma. The overall study: Beginning 4-6 weeks after radiotherapy alone, or with temozolomide cycles, vaccination took place. Treatment recipients were about 62% male and around 38% female, and their mean age was around 40 years.

The table came from immunoSEQ multiplex PCR; TCRdb's copy has only in-frame clones and leaves some out. The repertoire includes some 29,000 clones, about four fifths of them detected once, and over 15% sits in the top ten. Time point indicated: week 23, last vaccination. Each vaccine dose was 300 ug of mutant IDH1 20-mer peptide, with topical imiquimod. The CDR3 runs 13 residues. CDR1 is MNHNS and CDR2 is SASEGT in the germline V gene. Deletions cut 6 bases from V and 5 bases from J, with 10 bases between. The chain joins TRBV6-1 to TRBJ1-4; D not resolved. Sequenced here: PBMCs, sampled from a glioma patient whose treatment included an IDH1 peptide vaccine. This sequence originates from a woman under 40 with glioma. The DNA for the CDR3 is TGTGCCAGCAGCTATCGGGAAAATGAAAAACTGTTTTTT. This translates into CASSYRENEKLFF.